This T cell receptor beta chain originates from a study of OX40 agonist ivuxolimab in advanced cancers. Generated by immunoSEQ multiplex PCR, the TCRdb table keeps only in-frame clones and is missing some. The data contain approximately 33,000 clones, approximately 86% of them singletons. Systemic immunosuppression or a history of autoimmune disease excluded patients. Blood draws occurred at baseline, cycle 4 day 1, and cycle 7 day 1. Germline CDR1 and CDR2: ENHRY and SYGVKD. The CDR3 is 12 residues long. J was trimmed by 6 bases and V by 11 bases; bases with no gene match: 4. Study-wide results and limits: CD8+ T cells were the subset that, on average, had more expanded clones than CD4+.

Remarks on this clone: Its specificity is not known.

This sequence originates from an adult with an advanced solid tumor such as melanoma, head and neck, liver or kidney cancer. The starting material was CD4+ or CD8+ T cells sorted from blood, obtained in a trial of the OX40 agonist ivuxolimab. This chain links TRBV10-3 with TRBJ2-1; 10 bases agree with TRBD2. The CDR3 region is CAGSGRTNEQFF. The CDR3 bases are TGTGCCGGTAGCGGGAGGACCAATGAGCAGTTCTTC.